This T cell receptor beta chain appears in the sequencing data of a study of prognosis after radiotherapy for stage I lung cancer (dated by TCRdb to about 2021). With respect to the entire study: Between early 2018 and 2019, some 18 patients with stage I NSCLC were enrolled in Nanjing, China. Roughly 5 patients had oligometastatic NSCLC after surgical resection of the primary tumor, and about 15 had newly diagnosed primary stage I lung tumors. Every patient was deemed medically inoperable, 12 to 13 because of comorbidities and over five because they refused surgery. Ages in the cohort of approximately 13 men and 6 women ranged from about 50 to 85 years, with a median of 74. Squamous cell carcinoma histology was identified in 7 or 8 patients, and adenocarcinoma histology was identified in fewer than 15 patients. Using image-guided IMRT or VMAT, SBRT was delivered in 3 to 5 fractions at a biologically effective dose of at least 100 Gy. No patient received concurrent therapy alongside SBRT. After SBRT, distant metastases developed in about 20% of the 19 patients at a median of 7 months, while the remaining 15 patients had no significant progression. The study profiled peripheral blood TCR beta repertoires from stage I NSCLC patients before and after stereotactic body radiotherapy and related them to distant failure. A total of 40 or so blood samples from 20 or so patients were sequenced, with one sample obtained before and one obtained after SBRT for each patient. General conclusions and limits of the study: Post-SBRT Shannon entropy and its change from baseline were lower in patients who developed distant metastases; baseline Shannon entropy was not associated with metastases. All reported P values were unadjusted for multiple comparisons. No determination of tumor specificity was made for expanded TCR clones. TRBV and TRBJ usage frequencies reportedly differed by metastasis status, in two V genes at baseline and in fewer than ten V and two J genes after SBRT. After SBRT, the count of unique TCR clones dropped from a median of roughly 9,300 beforehand to approximately 7,300 afterward (Wilcoxon paired P=0.011). The study was limited by its small cohort and short follow-up, and the findings require independent validation.

No patient had a history of other malignancies or prior chemotherapy or radiotherapy, and all had node-negative disease on CT and PET/CT. At each of two time points, roughly 6.3 milliliters of peripheral venous blood were collected in EDTA tubes. PBMCs were isolated by Ficoll-Paque Plus density-gradient centrifugation. Immediately after collection, samples were stored at -80 degrees C until analysis. Concerning this clonotype: This clone's antigen is unknown. Given a much more abundant clone one base away, this may be a read error.

Two rounds of multiplex PCR were performed to amplify the TCR beta CDR3 region from genomic DNA. The first PCR round used primers specific to each TRBV and TRBJ gene, with sequences filed in Chinese patent CN105087789A. The second PCR round used universal primers. The Roche High Pure PCR Template Preparation Kit was used to extract genomic DNA from frozen PBMCs. An Illumina HiSeq 3000 was used to sequence the libraries paired-end with 151 bp reads. Per the source publication's procedure: CutAdapt was used to discard raw reads that did not contain the multiplex PCR primer sequences. Using PEAR, the high-quality paired reads were merged into contigs. By alignment to reference sequences, MiXCR assigned TRB V, D and J gene segments to each contig. CDR3 sequences were clustered by base quality and sequence similarity to remove sequencing errors. Shannon entropy normalized by the natural log of productive TCR sequence number was used as the measure of diversity. One minus Shannon entropy divided by the natural log of the number of unique clonotypes was used as the definition of clonality. The Youden index of ROC curves was used to select progression-free survival cut-offs for repertoire metrics, and analyses were performed in R 3.5.3. TCRdb passed the public sequencing reads through fastp at Q25 and MiXCR, retaining productive beta sequences. Rows are combined by CDR3 protein, so each entry shows the most common genes and DNA. These V and J calls are TCRdb output, not the study's own analysis. Here the sample has about 59,000 distinct CDR3 sequences; about 25% occur a single time. The ten largest clones capture 7.5% of the sample.

V is reduced by 5 bases and J by 7 bases, leaving a spacing of 26 bases between them. Reading the germline V gene (reference sequence) gives CDR1 SEHNR and CDR2 FQNEAQ. Including cysteine and phenylalanine, the CDR3 has 17 amino acids. The kept DNA is CDR3 alone, 51 bases in frame from the first base. The chain uses TRBV7-9 and TRBJ1-1, and perhaps TRBD1 as D gene, on 5 matching bases. The source is a donor aged 50 or older with non-small cell lung cancer. Here the sequenced sample was PBMCs, taken before or after stereotactic body radiation therapy (not recorded which). The CDR3 in this case is CASSPASGDGGEGEAFF. The DNA sequence reads TGTGCCAGCAGCCCTGCCTCGGGTGATGGAGGGGAGGGTGAAGCTTTCTTT.